This is a list of T cell receptor beta chains from one sample in a study of long-term antiretroviral therapy in people with HIV. Measured with immunoSEQ multiplex PCR; TCRdb has only the in-frame clones, and not every one. The sample yields 15,000 to 20,000 clones, around 80% seen once. This specimen was unsorted PBMCs, taken 0.1 years after starting antiretroviral therapy. The receptors come from a man aged 18 to 30 with HIV. Each CDR3 is given with its conserved first and last residue. D genes are given only for firm matches. Size is stated for part of the rows, as once, few or many counts, or as a class when the clone is expanded.

>TRBV19|TRBJ2-7|-|-
TGTGCCAGTAGCGAGGGGTTTTCCTACGAGCAGTACTTC
CASSEGFSYEQYF
>TRBV9|TRBJ1-2|-|-
TGTGCCAGCAGCGCGGGAAGTCAGGGGCGTCATGCTGGCTACACCTTC
CASSAGSQGRHAGYTF
>TRBV4-3|TRBJ1-2|-|-
TGCGCCAGCAGCCCCACGCCAGGGAAAGATCTTGGCTACACCTTC
CASSPTPGKDLGYTF
>TRBV19|TRBJ2-7|-|-
TGTGCCAGTAGTAATGGGCGCCAGTCAGAGCAGTACTTC
CASSNGRQSEQYF
>TRBV29-1|TRBJ1-4|once|-
TGCAGCGTCCCCGGGGACACCGGGGAAAAACTGTTTTTT
CSVPGDTGEKLFF
>TRBV28|TRBJ2-4|-|-
TGTGCCAGCAGTTCGGTTCAAAACATTCAGTACTTC
CASSSVQNIQYF
>TRBV30|TRBJ2-1|once|TRBD2
TGTGCCTGGAGGCGAGCGGGACCCTACAATGAGCAGTTCTTC
CAWRRAGPYNEQFF
>TRBV19|TRBJ2-2|once|-
TGTGCCAGTAATTCGGGTTGGAACGGGGAGCTGTTTTTT
CASNSGWNGELFF
>TRBV10-3|TRBJ1-2|once|-
TGTGCCATCAGTCCCCAGTCCCAATATGGCTACACCTTC
CAISPQSQYGYTF
>TRBV4-1|TRBJ2-7|-|TRBD2
TGCGCCAGCAGCCAAGCGAGCGGGGGCTCCTACGAGCAGTACTTC
CASSQASGGSYEQYF
>TRBV16|TRBJ1-1|-|-
TGTGCCAGCAGCCTTCAGACAGCGAACACTGAAGCTTTCTTT
CASSLQTANTEAFF
>TRBV2|TRBJ2-1|-|TRBD2
TGTGCCAGCAGGGGGGGTAGCGGGAAGAACAATGAGCAGTTCTTC
CASRGGSGKNNEQFF
>TRBV9|TRBJ2-1|-|TRBD2
TGTGCCAGCAGCGCCTCTAGCGGGAGGGTCTATGAGCAGTTCTTC
CASSASSGRVYEQFF
>TRBV30|TRBJ1-2|-|-
TGTGCCTGGGGGGGACAATTACACTATGGCTACACCTTC
CAWGGQLHYGYTF
>TRBV19|TRBJ2-1|few|-
TGTGCCAGTAGTATAGTAGGAGACACAACCGAGCAGTTCTTC
CASSIVGDTTEQFF
>TRBV30|TRBJ2-5|-|-
TGTGCCTGGGGAAATCCGGGACACCAGTACTTC
CAWGNPGHQYF
>TRBV19|TRBJ1-1|once|-
TGTGCCAGTAGTGAGGGAGGGGTAAACACTGAAGCTTTCTTT
CASSEGGVNTEAFF
>TRBV13|TRBJ2-5|-|-
TGTGCCAGCAGCTTAGGGATGGCGGGGACTGAGACCCAGTACTTC
CASSLGMAGTETQYF
>TRBV19|TRBJ1-4|-|-
TGTGCCAGTAAGAGGGGAGATAATGAAAAACTGTTTTTT
CASKRGDNEKLFF
>TRBV10-3|TRBJ2-3|-|TRBD2
TGTGCCATCAGTGCCGGACTAGCGGGGGGGCATGATACGCAGTATTTT
CAISAGLAGGHDTQYF
>TRBV6-5|TRBJ2-7|-|-
TGTGCCAGCAGTTATCGTGGGCCGGCGGTGCGCGAGCAGTACTTC
CASSYRGPAVREQYF
>TRBV4-3|TRBJ2-1|-|TRBD2
TGCGCCAGCAGCCAAGATCGGACCGGGGGGGTGTACAATGAGCAGTTCTTC
CASSQDRTGGVYNEQFF
>TRBV11-2|TRBJ2-2|-|-
TGTGCCAGCACCGACGGAACCGGGGAGCTGTTTTTT
CASTDGTGELFF
>TRBV12-5|TRBJ2-7|-|-
TGTGCTAGTGGTCCATTGTTTTTGCGGGGCTCATACGAGCAGTACTTC
CASGPLFLRGSYEQYF
>TRBV9|TRBJ2-2|-|-
TGTGCCAGCAGCGTAGTGTCAGGGAACACCGGGGAGCTGTTTTTT
CASSVVSGNTGELFF
>TRBV4-1|TRBJ2-2|-|-
TGCGCCAGCAGCCAGAACACCGGGGAGCTGTTTTTT
CASSQNTGELFF
>TRBV5-1|TRBJ1-3|-|TRBD1
TGCGCCAGCAGCTCAACAGGGGTTGGAAACACCATATATTTT
CASSSTGVGNTIYF
>TRBV4-3|TRBJ1-1|-|-
TGCGCCAGCAGCCAAGATCGAAGAGGGATAAACACTGAAGCTTTCTTT
CASSQDRRGINTEAFF
>TRBV25-1|TRBJ1-4|-|-
TGTGCCAGCAGTGGAACAGAGGCTAATGAAAAACTGTTTTTT
CASSGTEANEKLFF
>TRBV7-6|TRBJ2-7|few|-
TGTGCCAGCAGCTTAGGGACCTTCTACGAGCAGTACTTC
CASSLGTFYEQYF
>TRBV5-4|TRBJ2-1|once|TRBD2
TGTGCCAGCACCTCCGGGCTAGCGGGGAGAAGGGACTACAATGAGCAGTTCTTC
CASTSGLAGRRDYNEQFF
>TRBV5-4|TRBJ1-1|-|-
TGTGCCAGCAGCCCCCAGGGAGGTTCTTTGAACACTGAAGCTTTCTTT
CASSPQGGSLNTEAFF
>TRBV30|TRBJ2-5|-|-
TGTGCCTGGAGGGCTAATTGGGGCAGGGGTCAAGAGACCCAGTACTTC
CAWRANWGRGQETQYF
>TRBV5-6|TRBJ2-5|-|-
TGTGCCAGCAGCTTGTATGAATGGGGTCAAGAGACCCAGTACTTC
CASSLYEWGQETQYF
>TRBV10-3|TRBJ2-7|-|TRBD2
TGTGCCATCCTAGCGGGAGGCGAGCAGTACTTC
CAILAGGEQYF
>TRBV6-1|TRBJ2-3|-|-
TGTGCCAGCAGTGAGCCTTACAGAACAGATACGCAGTATTTT
CASSEPYRTDTQYF